Included here is one T cell receptor beta chain sequence, with context. Its target is not known. The V end lost 1 base, the J end lost 8 bases, and 14 bases lay between the germline ends. The CDR3 spans 14 residues. Germline V gives CDR1 MNHNS, CDR2 SASEGT. The data stem from a study of shared clonotypes between healthy human individuals. General study findings and limits: Sharing across four donors was highest in naive CD4 (around 5%) and lowest in memory CD8 (roughly 0.4%).

Genomic DNA (from each subset) was split evenly across several immunoSEQ plates. Libraries were prepared by immunoSEQ multiplex PCR; TCRdb keeps only in-frame clonotypes and omits some of them. The sample yields approximately 530,000 clones, almost 97% seen once. The sample comprised naive CD4+ T cells sorted from blood. This sample's subset: CD45RA+ positively selected. The clonotype was recovered from a woman between 25 and 40 years old in good health. J is TRBJ1-2 and V is TRBV6-1, with D uncertain. Here the CDR3 DNA reads TGTGCCAGCAGTGAAGTTTACCCTTCGGGCGGCTACACCTTC. It specifies CASSEVYPSGGYTF.